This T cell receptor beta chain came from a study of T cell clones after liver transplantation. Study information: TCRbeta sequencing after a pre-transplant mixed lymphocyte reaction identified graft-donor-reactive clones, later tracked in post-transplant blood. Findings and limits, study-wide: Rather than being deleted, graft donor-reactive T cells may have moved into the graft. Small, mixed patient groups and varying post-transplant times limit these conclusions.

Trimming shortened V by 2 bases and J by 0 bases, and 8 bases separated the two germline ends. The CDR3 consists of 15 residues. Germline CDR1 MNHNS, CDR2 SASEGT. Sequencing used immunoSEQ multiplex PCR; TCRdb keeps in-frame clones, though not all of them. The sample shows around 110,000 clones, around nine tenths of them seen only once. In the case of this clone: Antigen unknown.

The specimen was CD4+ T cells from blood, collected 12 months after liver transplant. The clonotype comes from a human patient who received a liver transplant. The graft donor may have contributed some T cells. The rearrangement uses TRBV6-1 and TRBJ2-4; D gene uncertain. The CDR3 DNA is TGTGCCAGCAGTGAAATAGGCCTAGCCAAAAACATTCAGTACTTC. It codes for CASSEIGLAKNIQYF.